This TCR beta chain stems from a study of cytomegalovirus exposure and HLA in healthy donors. Study at large: Earlier findings included 90 million to 120 million unique TCR beta sequences obtained from around 180 million T cells.

Trimming left V 6 bases short and J 0 bases short, with 11 bases between. The CDR3 is made up of 14 amino acids. Germline V CDR1 and CDR2: SGHRS, YFSETQ. General study points: Sequencing depth roughly uniform across donors was assumed in presence/absence analyses. A later analysis appeared to link common viral pathogens to several of the most significant clusters. Some segments of the V type, notably TRBV6-2 and TRBV6-3, were excluded as indistinguishable.

Primers included in the PCR were 60 Vbeta and 13 Jbeta primers. Generated by immunoSEQ multiplex PCR, the TCRdb table keeps only in-frame clones and is missing some. The table includes 80,000 to 130,000 clones, 84% detected once. As concerns this clone: The antigen remains undetermined.

V and J are TRBV5-1 and TRBJ2-3; D is possibly TRBD2 (5 bases). This clonotype was obtained from a woman younger than 35 in good health and CMV-seronegative. Material for sequencing was PBMCs. CDR3 sequence reads: CASNAGLSTDTQYF. CDR3 coding DNA: TGCGCCAGCAATGCGGGCCTCAGCACAGATACGCAGTATTTT.